This T cell receptor beta chain was retrieved from a study of T-cell memory formation after mild COVID-19. One entry per CDR3 protein, called by TCRdb with MiXCR from the 5' RACE reads. Of 85,000 to 130,000 distinct CDR3 sequences listed, over 8.5% were seen once; the top ten hold approximately 39%. The sequence was collected from a young man who had mild COVID-19 (a few samples of this study predate the infection). Cell type and time point are not known. Specimen: PBMCs or a T cell subset sorted from them (not recorded which).

The DNA of the CDR3 is TGTGCCAGCAGCTCCACGGGGCTACAAGAGACCCAGTACTTC. As protein: CASSSTGLQETQYF. The chain recombines TRBV7-9 with TRBJ2-5; D possibly matches TRBD1 or TRBD2 (5 bases each). This CDR3 is built from 14 residues. Trimming shortened V by 4 bases and J by 2 bases, and 11 bases separated the two germline ends. Germline V gene lookup returns CDR1 SEHNR and CDR2 FQNEAQ (reference sequence).